This section outlines one TCR beta chain sequence together with its context. What it recognizes is unknown. Documented treatment: randomized to nivolumab then ipilimumab (arm A) or the reverse (arm B). The data were obtained in a study of sequential checkpoint blockade in melanoma. Study-wide context: Some 22 patients had tumor biopsies before treatment and at week 13.

Overall study findings and caveats: Clinical benefit was about 30 times likelier when tumor T-cell fraction and clonality increased.

Sequencing used immunoSEQ multiplex PCR; TCRdb keeps in-frame clones, though not all of them. The sample has about 2,100 clones, around 20% seen once; the top ten hold around 24%. The sequenced sample was tumor tissue (inferred from file names), obtained from a patient given nivolumab and ipilimumab in sequence. This receptor was obtained from a human donor with melanoma.

Here the CDR3 DNA reads TGTGCCAGTACCGGGACAGGGGGCCGAAATGAGCAGTTCTTC. Its translation is CASTGTGGRNEQFF. The rearrangement links TRBV25-1 to TRBJ2-1, with 12 bases identical to TRBD1. In germline, CDR1 is MGHDK, CDR2 SYGVNS. J lost 7 bases, V lost 9 bases, and 7 bases had no gene match. The CDR3 is 14 amino acids.